The next 30 T cell receptor beta chains were all read from a single sample in a study of beta chain features in type 1 diabetes. Expressed TCRB transcripts were sequenced, since all the RNA that had been isolated was reverse transcribed. Clones were read by immunoSEQ multiplex PCR, and TCRdb kept only the in-frame ones, dropping some. The sample shows about 150,000 clones, less than 9.5% of them seen only once. The sequenced sample consisted of central memory CD4+ T cells from blood. The origin of the receptors is a man aged 18 to 35 in good health.

This clone has only a few counts. The V and J genes are TRBV10-3 and TRBJ1-5, with D unclear. This CDR3 is built from 14 residues. V lost 2 bases and J 4 bases, leaving 9 bases between the germline ends. Germline V CDR1 and CDR2: ENHRY, SYGVKD. The CDR3 here is CAISENPRNQPQHF. CDR3 coding DNA: TGTGCCATCAGTGAGAACCCCAGAAATCAGCCCCAGCATTTT.

This clone appeared a few times. CDR3 sequence reads: CASSQEGSGAPTDTQYF. CDR3 sequence (DNA): TGTGCCAGCAGCCAAGAAGGTAGCGGAGCCCCCACAGATACGCAGTATTTT. This chain connects TRBV4-2 to TRBJ2-3; D may be TRBD2 (6 bases). Trimming shortened V by 0 bases and J by 2 bases, and 15 bases separated the two germline ends. The V gene's germline CDR1 is LGHNA and CDR2 YNFKEQ. The CDR3 runs 17 residues.

This clone came up a few times. This sequence joins TRBV29-1 and TRBJ2-1; D might be TRBD1 (5 bases). This CDR3 has 15 residues. Germline assignment: CDR1 SQVTM and CDR2 ANQGSEA. The V end was cut by 6 bases, the J end by 0 bases, with 15 bases between. The CDR3 loop reads CSVTYRTGSYNEQFF. In nucleotides, the CDR3 is TGCAGCGTCACGTACCGAACAGGCTCCTACAATGAGCAGTTCTTC.

This clone was seen ten or more times. The genes are TRBV28 and TRBJ2-7; D perhaps matches TRBD2 (5 bases). CDR1 and CDR2 from the germline V gene are MDHEN and SYDVKM. CDR3 length: 14 amino acids. The V end lost 8 bases, the J end lost 2 bases, and 16 bases lay between the germline ends. CDR3: CASLRGFGTYEQYF. The CDR3 DNA reads as TGTGCCAGCCTACGGGGTTTTGGAACCTACGAGCAGTACTTC.

There are a few counts of this clone. The genes are TRBV29-1 and TRBJ2-5, with 10 bases aligning to TRBD2. The CDR3 sequence is 13 residues long. V lost 7 bases, J lost 1 base, and 3 bases stayed unmatched. The germline gives CDR1 SQVTM, CDR2 ANQGSEA. CDR3 residues: CSAGTSVQETQYF. In DNA form, the CDR3 reads TGCAGCGCCGGGACTAGCGTCCAAGAGACCCAGTACTTC.

This clone has just a few counts. This chain links TRBV28 with TRBJ2-3; 7 bases are a match to TRBD2. The ends lost 6 bases at V and 6 bases at J; junction bases unmatched: 15. Germline V gene data show CDR1 as MDHEN and CDR2 as SYDVKM. The CDR3 has 16 residues. The CDR3 loop is CASSAGLAGPGDTQYF. In nucleotides, the CDR3 is TGTGCCAGCAGCGCCGGGTTAGCGGGCCCTGGGGATACGCAGTATTTT.

V usage is TRBV9 and J usage is TRBJ2-3; no firm D call. This CDR3 comprises 14 residues. Per the germline V gene, CDR1 is SGDLS and CDR2 is YYNGEE. Trimming removed 6 bases at V and 0 bases at J, with 11 bases between. The CDR3 DNA sequence: TGTGCCAGCACCGTCGACGGGAGCACAGATACGCAGTATTTT. Protein sequence: CASTVDGSTDTQYF.

This clone came up a few times. The chain links TRBV4-2 to TRBJ1-2, with TRBD1 identical over 8 bases. The germline gives CDR1 LGHNA, CDR2 YNFKEQ. J lost 8 bases, V lost 2 bases, and 7 bases had no gene match. The CDR3 totals 14 residues. The CDR3: CASSQRQGQDGYTF. The CDR3 DNA reads as TGTGCCAGCAGCCAACGACAGGGACAGGACGGCTACACCTTC.

This clone has ten or more counts. Other DNA variants within this sample encode the same CDR3. V and J are TRBV29-1 and TRBJ2-3; 10 bases align to TRBD1. This CDR3 comprises 13 residues. The germline CDR1 and CDR2 sequences are SQVTM and ANQGSEA. V lost 6 bases and J lost 1; bases outside the gene matches: 1. The CDR3 DNA reads TGCAGCGTGGGGACAGGGGGCACAGATACGCAGTATTTT. Amino acid sequence: CSVGTGGTDTQYF.

In this sample, this clone turned up a few times. The chain recombines TRBV27 with TRBJ1-2; D unclear. This CDR3 has 13 amino acids. The germline V gene has CDR1 MNHEY and CDR2 SMNVEV (reference sequence). V was shortened by 2 bases and J by 5 bases, with 9 bases between the two germline ends. Here the CDR3 reads CASSLRTGYGYTF. In nucleotides, the CDR3 is TGTGCCAGCAGTTTAAGGACGGGATATGGCTACACCTTC.

The chain has TRBV5-4 and TRBJ1-2; D unclear. The V gene lost 0 bases and the J gene lost 2 bases, with 5 bases spanning the gap. Per the germline V gene, CDR1 is SGHNT and CDR2 is YYREEE (reference sequence). This CDR3 region has 13 residues. In DNA form, the CDR3 reads TGTGCCAGCAGCTTGGGCCAGAACTATGGCTACACCTTC. It yields the protein CASSLGQNYGYTF.

The chain is built from TRBV7-9 and TRBJ2-3; D unresolved. Germline CDR1 and CDR2: SEHNR and FQNEAQ (reference sequence). This CDR3 is built from 13 residues. Deletions cut 0 bases from V and 3 bases from J, with 4 bases between. CDR3 DNA sequence: TGTGCCAGCAGCTTAGCCCGTACAGATACGCAGTATTTT. This codes for CASSLARTDTQYF.

Many counts were recorded for this clone. This rearrangement joins TRBV5-1 to TRBJ2-3; maybe TRBD1 (6 bases). The CDR3 runs to 14 residues. V was pared by 5 bases and J by 2 bases, with 12 bases between. CDR1 is SGHRS and CDR2 is YFSETQ in the germline V gene. In DNA, the CDR3 is TGCGCCAGCAGACTGGACAGCTTCACAGATACGCAGTATTTT. Protein sequence: CASRLDSFTDTQYF.

This clone was counted only a few times. This rearrangement joins TRBV7-2 to TRBJ2-5, with 7 bases identical to TRBD1. The DNA end favors TRBJ2-7, so the J call may be wrong. CDR1 SGHTA and CDR2 FQGNSA come from the germline V gene. The length of the CDR3 is 13 residues. CDR3 loop: CASRQTGINEQYF. Here the CDR3 DNA reads TGTGCCAGCCGCCAGACAGGGATAAACGAGCAGTACTTC.

The chain couples TRBV7-9 to TRBJ2-1; 11 bases are shared with TRBD2. This CDR3 has 15 residues. Germline V gene data show CDR1 as SEHNR and CDR2 as FQNEAQ (reference sequence). J lost 2 bases, V lost 5 bases, and 2 bases had no gene match. The CDR3 DNA reads as TGTGCCAGCAGCGGGACTAGCGGTACCTACAATGAGCAGTTCTTC. It specifies CASSGTSGTYNEQFF. Drawing the rest from reference TRBV7-9 and TRBJ2-1, the complete variable domain is DTGVSQNPRHKITKRGQNVTFRCDPISEHNRLYWYRQTLGQGPEFLTYFQNEAQLEKSRLLSDRFSAERPKGSFSTLEIQRTEQGDSAMYLCASSGTSGTYNEQFFGPGTRLTVL.

The CDR3 loop is CASSGGTWGRQGTNTGELFF. CDR3 sequence (DNA): TGCGCCAGCAGTGGGGGGACCTGGGGAAGACAGGGGACGAACACCGGGGAGCTGTTTTTT. The rearrangement uses TRBV4-1 and TRBJ2-2; 8 bases line up with TRBD1. Germline CDR1 MGHRA, CDR2 YSYEKL. V lost 6 bases to trimming and J lost 0 bases; unmatched junction nucleotides: 18. This CDR3 region has 20 residues.

This clone was picked up a small number of times. V and J are TRBV5-4 and TRBJ2-5, with D perhaps given as TRBD1 or TRBD2 (6 bases each). From germline, CDR1 is SGHNT and CDR2 YYREEE (reference sequence). CDR3 size: 14 residues. V lost 4 bases and J 5 bases, leaving 15 bases between the germline ends. CDR3 residues: CASSLGGTGETQYF. In nucleotides, the CDR3 is TGTGCCAGCAGCCTGGGGGGCACAGGGGAGACCCAGTACTTC.

V gene TRBV4-2 combines with J gene TRBJ1-1, with 8 bases fitting TRBD1. This CDR3 has 14 residues. CDR1 and CDR2 (germline): LGHNA, YNFKEQ. After removal of 4 bases from V and 4 bases from J, the junction contained 5 bases not matched to a gene. The CDR3 loop is CASSPQGGGTEAFF. CDR3 nucleotides: TGTGCCAGCAGCCCACAGGGGGGGGGCACTGAAGCTTTCTTT.

This clone was seen a handful of times. The chain carries TRBV2 and TRBJ2-2, with TRBD1 as a possible D gene (5 bases). CDR1 SNHLY and CDR2 FYNNEI come from the germline V gene. Between the trimmed V and J ends, which lost 4 bases and 1 base, there was a span of 10 bases. The CDR3 is made up of 15 amino acids. CDR3 nucleotides: TGTGCCAGCAGTGGTCCCCAGGGGAACACCGGGGAGCTGTTTTTT. As protein: CASSGPQGNTGELFF.

This clone was observed many times. The chain has TRBV29-1 and TRBJ1-1; possibly TRBD1 for D (5 bases). The CDR3 is made up of 11 amino acids. The germline V gene has CDR1 SQVTM and CDR2 ANQGSEA. This CDR3 reads CAFRVNTEAFF. CDR3 nucleotides: TGCGCGTTCAGGGTTAACACTGAAGCTTTCTTT.

This clone has at least ten counts. The chain uses TRBV5-1 and TRBJ2-2, with D uncertain. V was trimmed by 1 base and J by 0 bases, leaving 7 bases between them. The length of the CDR3 is 15 residues. Germline-derived CDR1 and CDR2 are SGHRS and YFSETQ. The CDR3 is CASSLTSANTGELFF. The CDR3 bases are TGCGCCAGCAGCTTGACGTCGGCGAACACCGGGGAGCTGTTTTTT.

J is TRBJ2-1 and V is TRBV12-5; weak D call: TRBD2 (6 bases). CDR3 length: 13 amino acids. The ends were cut back, 6 bases at V and 9 bases at J, with 15 bases in the middle. Per the germline V gene, CDR1 is LGHNT and CDR2 is FRNRAP. This CDR3 is CASGPGGVREQFF. DNA of the CDR3: TGTGCTAGTGGCCCCGGGGGAGTACGTGAGCAGTTCTTC.

The chain has TRBV30 and TRBJ1-2, with unresolved D. Looked up from germline, CDR1 is GTSNPN and CDR2 is SVGIG (reference sequence). The CDR3 length is 16 residues. Between the trimmed V and J ends, which lost 3 bases and 7 bases, there was a span of 24 bases. This chain's CDR3 is CAWRPSEPRGTSGYTF. As DNA, the CDR3 is TGTGCCTGGAGGCCGTCCGAACCCCGAGGAACCAGTGGCTACACCTTC. The full variable domain, with the rest looked up from reference TRBV30 and TRBJ1-2, is SQTIHQWPATLVQPVGSPLSLECTVEGTSNPNLYWYRQAAGRGLQLLFYSVGIGQISSEVPQNLSASRPQDRQFILSSKKLLLSDSGFYLCAWRPSEPRGTSGYTFGSGTRLTVV.

There are a few counts of this clone. The chain is built from TRBV7-2 and TRBJ2-5; perhaps TRBD2 as D (6 bases). The closer fit of TRBJ2-7 to the DNA end suggests the J call may be wrong. The CDR3 contains 13 residues. Looked up from germline, CDR1 is SGHTA and CDR2 is FQGNSA. This chain's CDR3 is CASSLGAEGEQYF. For the CDR3, the DNA is TGTGCCAGCAGCTTAGGGGCGGAGGGCGAGCAGTACTTC.

This clone was counted between two and nine times. The chain couples TRBV5-1 to TRBJ2-1; 14 bases fit TRBD2. CDR3 size: 18 residues. Per germline, CDR1 SGHRS and CDR2 YFSETQ. Trimming at V came to 3 bases and at J to 3 bases, leaving 8 bases not matched to a gene. This chain's CDR3 is CASSWSRTSGGIYNEQFF. In nucleotides, the CDR3 is TGCGCCAGCAGCTGGTCTAGGACTAGCGGGGGGATCTACAATGAGCAGTTCTTC.

The chain links TRBV2 to TRBJ1-2; 11 bases are shared with TRBD1. The CDR3 length is 15 residues. Germline CDR1 is SNHLY and CDR2 is FYNNEI. J gave up 4 bases and V 11 bases, and 12 bases lay outside the gene matches. CDR3 residues: CADRDGQGASYGYTF. CDR3 bases: TGTGCCGACCGGGACGGACAGGGGGCTAGCTATGGCTACACCTTC.

This clone has more than one count but fewer than ten. The J gene is TRBJ2-7, the V gene TRBV7-9; D is possibly TRBD1 (6 bases). The CDR3 has 16 amino acids. Germline CDR1 and CDR2: SEHNR and FQNEAQ (reference sequence). The V end lost 3 bases, the J end lost 0 bases, and 15 bases lay between the germline ends. The CDR3 nucleotides read TGTGCCAGCAGCTTTTCCACGGGACACAACTCCTACGAGCAGTACTTC. This codes for CASSFSTGHNSYEQYF. The whole variable domain, filled in from reference TRBV7-9 and TRBJ2-7, reads DTGVSQNPRHKITKRGQNVTFRCDPISEHNRLYWYRQTLGQGPEFLTYFQNEAQLEKSRLLSDRFSAERPKGSFSTLEIQRTEQGDSAMYLCASSFSTGHNSYEQYFGPGTRLTVT.

The sample holds a few counts of this clone. The chain has TRBV11-2 and TRBJ2-3, with TRBD2 identical over 9 bases. CDR3 length: 16 residues. With V trimmed by 2 bases and J by 0 bases, 3 bases remained unmatched. Germline V gives CDR1 SGHAT, CDR2 FQNNGV. CDR3 coding DNA: TGTGCCAGCAGCTTACGACTAGCGGCAAGCACAGATACGCAGTATTTT. It specifies CASSLRLAASTDTQYF. Combining the CDR3 with reference TRBV11-2 and TRBJ2-3 gives the whole variable domain EAGVAQSPRYKIIEKRQSVAFWCNPISGHATLYWYQQILGQGPKLLIQFQNNGVVDDSQLPKDRFSAERLKGVDSTLKIQPAKLEDSAVYLCASSLRLAASTDTQYFGPGTRLTVL.

The chain combines TRBV18 with TRBJ2-3; 8 bases are a match to TRBD1. Unmatched junction bases numbered 9, after V lost 3 bases and J lost 7 bases. The CDR3 runs to 15 residues. Per germline, CDR1 KGHSH and CDR2 LQKENI. The CDR3 nucleotides read TGTGCCAGCTCACCCCAGGGGGCGGCATTAAATACGCAGTATTTT. It codes for CASSPQGAALNTQYF. Looking up the rest from reference TRBV18 and TRBJ2-3 gives the full variable domain: NAGVMQNPRHLVRRRGQEARLRCSPMKGHSHVYWYRQLPEEGLKFMVYLQKENIIDESGMPKERFSAEFPKEGPSILRIQQVVRGDSAAYFCASSPQGAALNTQYFGPGTRLTVL.

A few counts support this clone. The chain employs TRBV6-6 and TRBJ1-5, with 8 bases matching TRBD1. With V trimmed by 10 bases and J by 0 bases, 5 bases remained unmatched. The CDR3 contains 14 residues. Germline V gene sequence: CDR1 MNHNY, CDR2 SVGAGI (reference sequence). DNA for the CDR3: TGTGCCACCCAGGGGGCGTCTAGCAATCAGCCCCAGCATTTT. Amino acid sequence: CATQGASSNQPQHF.